What follows is one T cell receptor beta chain and its context. Its specificity is not known. Amplification used 60 Vbeta primers and 13 Jbeta primers. The assay was immunoSEQ multiplex PCR, and TCRdb's table has in-frame clones only and misses some. The repertoire holds about 89,000 clones, around 80% seen once, with roughly 2.5% in the top ten. This sample was included in a study of cytomegalovirus exposure and HLA in healthy donors. Whole-study findings and limits: In a later analysis, HLA-C alleles had the fewest associated TCRs, DRB1 alleles the most. Among the most significant clusters, several appeared linked to common viral pathogens in a later analysis. Reports indicated that the classifier achieved high specificity and sensitivity in diagnosing cytomegalovirus status. In all likelihood, a cluster of highly shared sequence variants was a sequencing artifact.

This CDR3 region has 14 residues. Per the germline V gene, CDR1 is LNHDA and CDR2 is SQIVND (reference sequence). V was pared by 7 bases and J by 6 bases, with 15 bases between. This chain joins TRBV19 and TRBJ1-4; TRBD1 might be the D (6 bases). The receptor comes from a young man in good health and CMV-seronegative. Sequencing input: PBMCs. CDR3 amino acids: CASTEAGVDEKLFF. The CDR3 coding sequence is TGTGCCAGTACCGAGGCAGGGGTAGATGAAAAACTGTTTTTT. Full variable domain (rest looked up from reference TRBV19 and TRBJ1-4): DGGITQSPKYLFRKEGQNVTLSCEQNLNHDAMYWYRQDPGQGLRLIYYSQIVNDFQKGDIAEGYSVSREKKESFPLTVTSAQKNPTAFYLCASTEAGVDEKLFFGSGTQLSVL.